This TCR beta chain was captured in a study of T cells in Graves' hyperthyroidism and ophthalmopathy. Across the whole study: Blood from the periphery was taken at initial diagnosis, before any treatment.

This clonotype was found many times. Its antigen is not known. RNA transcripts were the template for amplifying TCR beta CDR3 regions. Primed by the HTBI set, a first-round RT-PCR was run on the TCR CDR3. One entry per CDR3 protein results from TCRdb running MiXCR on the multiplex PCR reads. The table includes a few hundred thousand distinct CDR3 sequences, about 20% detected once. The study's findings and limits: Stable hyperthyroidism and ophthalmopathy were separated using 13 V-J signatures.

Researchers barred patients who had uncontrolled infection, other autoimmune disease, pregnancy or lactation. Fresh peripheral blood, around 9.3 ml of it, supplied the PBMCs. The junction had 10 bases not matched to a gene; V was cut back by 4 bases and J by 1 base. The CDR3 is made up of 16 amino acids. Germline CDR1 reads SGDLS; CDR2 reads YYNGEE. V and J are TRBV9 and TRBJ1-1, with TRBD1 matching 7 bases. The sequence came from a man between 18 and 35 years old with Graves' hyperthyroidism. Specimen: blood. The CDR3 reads CASSPYPQGSNTEAFF. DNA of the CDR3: TGTGCCAGCAGCCCTTACCCACAGGGGTCGAACACTGAAGCTTTCTTT.